The sequence of this T cell receptor (beta chain) was determined in a study of cytomegalovirus exposure and HLA in healthy donors. General study findings and limits: No immune exposure information besides CMV serostatus was available. Across all donors, roughly uniform sequencing depth was an assumption of the presence/absence analyses. Testing in vitro showed a few CMV-associated chains specific for CMV antigens. Accurate prediction of most subjects' HLA-A and HLA-B alleles from TCR beta sequences was reported.

Germline loops: CDR1 SGHTA, CDR2 FQGTGA. There are 14 residues in the CDR3. V lost 3 bases and J lost 8, with 14 bases in between. 13 Jbeta primers and 60 Vbeta primers were used for the PCR. Assay used: immunoSEQ multiplex PCR; TCRdb lists only in-frame clones, some missing. The sample has over 150,000 clones; around 79% are singletons. This clone was observed a few times. Its antigen is currently unknown. The source material was PBMCs. The clonotype comes from a young woman in good health and CMV-seronegative. V usage is TRBV7-3 and J usage is TRBJ2-1, with D possibly matching TRBD2 (6 bases). For the CDR3, the DNA is TGTGCCAGCAGCTTTCCGGGACTGCGATATGAGCAGTTCTTC. This sequence encodes CASSFPGLRYEQFF.